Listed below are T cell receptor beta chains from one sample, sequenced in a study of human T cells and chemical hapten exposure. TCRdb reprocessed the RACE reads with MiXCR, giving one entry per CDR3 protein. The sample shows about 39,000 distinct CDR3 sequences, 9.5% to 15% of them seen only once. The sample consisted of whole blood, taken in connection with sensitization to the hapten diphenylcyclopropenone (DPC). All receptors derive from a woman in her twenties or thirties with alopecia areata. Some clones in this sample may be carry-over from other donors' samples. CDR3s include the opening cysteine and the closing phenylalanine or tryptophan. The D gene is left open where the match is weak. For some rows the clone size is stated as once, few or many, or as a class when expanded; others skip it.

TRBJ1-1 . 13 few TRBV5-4 CASRKTENTEAFF TGTGCCAGCAGGAAGACAGAGAACACTGAAGCTTTCTTT
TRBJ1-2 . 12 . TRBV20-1 CSADPNAYGYTF TGCAGTGCAGACCCAAACGCGTATGGCTACACCTTC
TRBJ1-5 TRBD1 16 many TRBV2 CASSGTGGVGNQPQHF TGTGCCAGCAGTGGGACAGGGGGCGTAGGCAATCAGCCCCAGCATTTT
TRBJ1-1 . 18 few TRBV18 CASSPFRASTVQNTEAFF TGTGCCAGCTCACCATTCAGGGCCTCGACAGTTCAGAACACTGAAGCTTTCTTT
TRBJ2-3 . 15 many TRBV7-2 CASSPNGGVSDTQYF TGTGCCAGCAGCCCAAACGGGGGAGTGTCAGATACGCAGTATTTT
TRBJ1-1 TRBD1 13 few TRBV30 CAWIGTANTEAFF TGTGCCTGGATCGGGACAGCTAACACTGAAGCTTTCTTT
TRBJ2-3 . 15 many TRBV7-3 CASSPGRLEEITQYF TGTGCCAGCAGCCCTGGTCGACTAGAGGAAATTACGCAGTATTTT
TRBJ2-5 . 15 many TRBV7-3 CASSLLRELEETQYF TGTGCCAGCAGCTTACTACGAGAGTTGGAAGAGACCCAGTACTTC
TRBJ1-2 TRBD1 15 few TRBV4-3 CASSQGRQGGDGYTF TGCGCCAGCAGCCAAGGCCGACAAGGGGGCGATGGCTACACCTTC
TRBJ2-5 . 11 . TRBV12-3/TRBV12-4 CASRKKETQYF TGTGCCAGCAGGAAAAAAGAGACCCAGTACTTC
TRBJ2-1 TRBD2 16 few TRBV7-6 CASSLGSAGGLNEQFF TGTGCCAGCAGCTTAGGAAGTGCGGGAGGCCTCAATGAGCAGTTCTTC
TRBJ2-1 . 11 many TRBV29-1 CSVAPGNEQFF TGCAGCGTTGCGCCGGGGAATGAGCAGTTCTTC
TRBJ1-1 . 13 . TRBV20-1 CSAREDRNTEAFF TGCAGTGCTAGAGAAGACAGAAACACTGAAGCTTTCTTT
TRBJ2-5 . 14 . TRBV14 CASSPREVLGTQYF TGTGCCAGCAGCCCCCGTGAGGTTTTAGGGACCCAGTACTTC
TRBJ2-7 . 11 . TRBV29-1 CSVGDIYEQYF TGCAGCGTAGGAGATATCTACGAGCAGTACTTC
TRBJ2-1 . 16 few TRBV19 CASVDSPRSSYNEQFF TGTGCCAGTGTGGACAGCCCAAGGAGCTCCTACAATGAGCAGTTCTTC
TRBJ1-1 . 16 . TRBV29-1 CSAGRFSRSMNTEAFF TGCAGCGCTGGCAGATTTAGTCGATCTATGAACACTGAAGCTTTCTTT
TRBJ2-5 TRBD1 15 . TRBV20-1 CSADDRAGGSETQYF TGCAGTGCGGACGACAGGGCAGGGGGTTCAGAGACCCAGTACTTC
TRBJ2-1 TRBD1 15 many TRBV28 CASSSQGAGYNEQFF TGTGCCAGCAGCTCCCAGGGGGCGGGATACAATGAGCAGTTCTTC
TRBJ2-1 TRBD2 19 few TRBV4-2 CASSQDPLYSGRANDEQFF TGTGCCAGCAGCCAAGATCCCCTTTATAGCGGGAGGGCCAATGATGAGCAGTTCTTC
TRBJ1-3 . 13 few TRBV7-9 CASSLIVGNTIYF TGTGCCAGCAGCCTCATTGTTGGAAACACCATATATTTT
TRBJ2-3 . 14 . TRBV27 CASSTPVGTDTQYF TGTGCCAGCAGTACCCCGGTCGGCACAGATACGCAGTATTTT
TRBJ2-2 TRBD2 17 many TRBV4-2 CASGLMPGLDPTGELFF TGTGCCAGCGGTCTAATGCCGGGACTAGATCCCACCGGGGAGCTGTTTTTT
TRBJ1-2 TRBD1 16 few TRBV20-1 CSARDPRPGGLYGYTF TGCAGTGCTAGAGATCCCCGCCCAGGGGGACTCTATGGCTACACCTTC
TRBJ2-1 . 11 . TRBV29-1 CSVWSYNEQFF TGCAGCGTTTGGAGCTACAATGAGCAGTTCTTC
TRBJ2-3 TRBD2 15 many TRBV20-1 CSGGSSSGGTDTQYF TGCAGTGGAGGCTCGTCGAGCGGGGGCACAGATACGCAGTATTTT
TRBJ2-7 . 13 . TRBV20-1 CSARDPHLYEQYF TGCAGTGCTAGAGACCCTCATCTGTACGAGCAGTACTTC
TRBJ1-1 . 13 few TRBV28 CASKRPTNTEAFF TGTGCCAGCAAAAGGCCGACGAACACTGAAGCTTTCTTT
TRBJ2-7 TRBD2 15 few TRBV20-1 CSAKDRGLPRYEQYF TGCAGTGCCAAGGACCGGGGACTACCCCGCTACGAGCAGTACTTC
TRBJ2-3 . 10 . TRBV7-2 CASGADTQYF TGTGCCAGCGGCGCAGATACGCAGTATTTT
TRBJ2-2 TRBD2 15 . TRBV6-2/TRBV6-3 CASRRTSAYTGELFF TGTGCCAGCAGGAGGACTAGCGCCTACACCGGGGAGCTGTTTTTT
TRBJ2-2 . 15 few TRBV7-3 CASSLNSGNTGELFF TGTGCCAGCAGCTTAAATAGCGGGAACACCGGGGAGCTGTTTTTT
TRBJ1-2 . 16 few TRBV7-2 CASSLAGGGANYGYTF TGTGCCAGCAGCTTAGCAGGCGGGGGCGCAAACTATGGCTACACCTTC
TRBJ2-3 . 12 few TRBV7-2 CASSQKVDTQYF TGTGCCAGCAGCCAGAAGGTAGATACGCAGTATTTT
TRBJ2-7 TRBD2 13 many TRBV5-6 CASSLRGVHEQYF TGTGCCAGCAGCTTGCGGGGGGTTCACGAGCAGTACTTC
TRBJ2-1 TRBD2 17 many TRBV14 CASSQRKPGLAGNEQFF TGTGCCAGCAGCCAACGCAAACCGGGACTAGCGGGCAATGAGCAGTTCTTC
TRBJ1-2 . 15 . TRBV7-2 CASSLVGSSNYGYTF TGTGCCAGCAGCTTAGTCGGGAGCTCTAACTATGGCTACACCTTC
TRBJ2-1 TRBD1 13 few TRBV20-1 CSAHRGQNNEQFF TGCAGTGCTCACAGGGGGCAGAACAATGAGCAGTTCTTC
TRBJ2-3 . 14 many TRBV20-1 CSARDREPTDTQYF TGCAGTGCTAGAGATAGGGAACCCACAGATACGCAGTATTTT
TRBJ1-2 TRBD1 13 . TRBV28 CAILQGAQHGYTF TGTGCCATCCTACAGGGGGCACAGCATGGCTACACCTTC
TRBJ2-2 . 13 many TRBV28 CASTVSGTGELFF TGTGCCAGCACGGTCTCCGGAACCGGGGAGCTGTTTTTT
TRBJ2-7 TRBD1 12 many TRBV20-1 CSARTGAYEQYF TGCAGTGCCAGGACAGGGGCCTACGAGCAGTACTTC
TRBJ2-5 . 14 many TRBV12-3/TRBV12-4 CASSHSGKGETQYF TGTGCCAGCAGTCACTCGGGTAAAGGGGAGACCCAGTACTTC
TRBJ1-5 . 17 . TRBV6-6 CASSYLARQRSNQPQHF TGTGCCAGCAGTTACTTAGCCAGGCAGAGAAGCAATCAGCCCCAGCATTTT
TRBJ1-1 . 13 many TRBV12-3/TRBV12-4 CASNDKGERQAFF TGTGCCAGCAATGACAAAGGGGAGCGACAAGCTTTCTTT
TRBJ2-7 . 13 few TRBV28 CASRTGTTYEQYF TGTGCCAGCAGAACGGGGACCACCTACGAGCAGTACTTC
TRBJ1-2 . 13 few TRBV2 CASSEGQYYGYTF TGTGCCAGCAGTGAAGGGCAGTACTATGGCTACACCTTC
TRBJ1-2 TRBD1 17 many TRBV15 CATSRDLRQGINYGYTF TGTGCCACCAGCAGAGACCTTCGACAGGGGATTAACTATGGCTACACCTTC
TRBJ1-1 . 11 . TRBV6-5 CASSSRGEAFF TGTGCCAGCAGTTCCCGGGGTGAAGCTTTCTTT